This T cell receptor beta chain was recorded in a study of blood T cell repertoires in COVID-19. Losses at the gene ends were 6 bases for V and 4 bases for J; bases not matched to a gene: 4. CDR3 size: 13 residues. CDR1 and CDR2 (germline): ENHRY, SYGVKD. Libraries were prepared by immunoSEQ multiplex PCR; TCRdb keeps only in-frame clonotypes and omits some of them. The sample contains hundreds of thousands of clones, 70% to 85% of which appear only once. This receptor was identified in a woman in her sixties or seventies who had recovered from COVID-19. The chain carries TRBV10-3 and TRBJ2-7; 9 bases are shared with TRBD1. Sample: PBMCs or T cells enriched from blood (not recorded which). In nucleotides, the CDR3 is TGTGCCATCAGACCGGGACAGGGTTACGAGCAGTACTTC. Amino acids: CAIRPGQGYEQYF.